This T cell receptor (beta chain) was documented in a study of beta chain features in type 1 diabetes. This clone came up many times. Antigen unknown. Overall study results and limits: Fewer insertions but more deletions were seen at VDJ junctions in type 1 diabetes patients.

Germline trimming cut 4 bases from V and 4 bases from J; bases unmatched to any gene: 7. Germline V gives CDR1 GTSNPN, CDR2 SVGIG (reference sequence). This CDR3 spans 15 amino acids. Central memory, naive, regulatory and stem cell-like memory CD4+ cells were sorted by CD45RO/CCR7/CD25/CD127/CD95/CD27. Expressed TCRB transcripts were sequenced after all isolated RNA was converted to cDNA. Sequencing of naive, central memory and regulatory T cell samples gave an average of about 3.9 million reads. Measured with immunoSEQ multiplex PCR; TCRdb has only the in-frame clones, and not every one. The sample has roughly 140,000 clones; over 7.5% are singletons.

This receptor was taken from a man between 18 and 35 years old in good health. This chain uses TRBV30 with TRBJ2-2; 9 bases map to TRBD1. The sample comprised central memory CD4+ T cells from blood. DNA of the CDR3: TGTGCCTGGACGGGACAGGGATTTGGCACCGGGGAGCTGTTTTTT. This sequence encodes CAWTGQGFGTGELFF.